The 17 T cell receptor beta chains given below trace back to one sample, sequenced in a study of T cells in Graves' hyperthyroidism and ophthalmopathy. Template material for amplifying TCR beta CDR3 regions consisted of RNA transcripts. Using the HTBI primer set, a first-round RT-PCR was run on the TCR CDR3. A single record per CDR3 protein comes from TCRdb applying MiXCR to the multiplex PCR reads. The sample includes 650,000 to 850,000 distinct CDR3 sequences, under 20% of them seen just once. Sequencing was carried out using blood. The receptors shown here come from a woman aged 45-65 years with Graves' hyperthyroidism that later progressed to Graves' ophthalmopathy.

This clonotype was seen many times. V usage is TRBV13 and J usage is TRBJ2-3; D gene uncertain. Germline V gives CDR1 PRHDT, CDR2 FYEKMQ (reference sequence). Trimming cost V 4 bases and J 2 bases, with 7 bases left between them. This CDR3 has 13 amino acids. CDR3 amino acids: CASSSRLTDTQYF. The CDR3 DNA is TGTGCCAGCAGCTCACGACTCACAGATACGCAGTATTTT.

Ten or more counts support this clonotype. The chain couples TRBV2 to TRBJ2-5, with TRBD1 matching over 7 bases. V gave up 7 bases and J gave up 2 bases; unmatched junction bases: 4. This CDR3 comprises 13 residues. Germline-derived CDR1 and CDR2 are SNHLY and FYNNEI. CDR3 in amino acids: CASIRQGQETQYF. The DNA for the CDR3 is TGTGCCAGCATCCGACAGGGACAAGAGACCCAGTACTTC.

V is TRBV6-2 or TRBV6-3 and J is TRBJ1-2, with D unresolved. Trimming cost V 0 bases and J 6 bases, with 11 bases left between them. Germline CDR1 reads MNHEY; CDR2 reads SVGEGT. The CDR3 has 14 residues. CDR3 DNA: TGTGCCAGCAGTTACTCACCCGGGAGGGATGGCTACACCTTC. It translates to CASSYSPGRDGYTF.

V is TRBV12-3 or TRBV12-4 and J is TRBJ2-5, with a possible D match to TRBD2 (5 bases). With 10 bases removed from V and 1 base from J, the gap between germline ends came to 13 bases. The CDR3 totals 13 residues. In DNA form, the CDR3 reads TGTGCCACGAGGGAAATCCCCCAAGAGACCCAGTACTTC. Protein product: CATREIPQETQYF.

In this sample, this clonotype turned up many times. The V and J genes are TRBV11-2 and TRBJ2-5; no clear D. This CDR3 is built from 15 residues. Germline assignment: CDR1 SGHAT and CDR2 FQNNGV. V lost 4 bases, J lost 5 bases, and 17 bases lay in between. The CDR3 DNA reads as TGTGCCAGCAGCTCCGGGCCCCTCCGGGCGGAGACCCAGTACTTC. Its translation: CASSSGPLRAETQYF.

J is TRBJ2-3 and V is TRBV7-2; 8 bases align to TRBD1. The germline gives CDR1 SGHTA, CDR2 FQGNSA. The CDR3 runs to 17 residues. V shed 7 bases, J shed 0 bases, and the junction held 12 bases outside the gene matches. As DNA, the CDR3 is TGTGCCAGCATCCCTACCAGGGGGCAACGGAGCACAGATACGCAGTATTTT. As protein: CASIPTRGQRSTDTQYF.

This clonotype has a count of ten or more. The chain employs TRBV3-1 and TRBJ2-3; D remains unclear. Trimming removed 1 base at V and 0 bases at J, with 11 bases between. Germline V gene sequence: CDR1 LGHDT, CDR2 YNNKEL (reference sequence). The CDR3 runs 16 residues. The CDR3 coding sequence is TGTGCCAGCAGCCAAGCGTATGACCCTAGCACAGATACGCAGTATTTT. This codes for CASSQAYDPSTDTQYF.

This clonotype was seen repeatedly, ten times or more. The chain joins TRBV12-3 or TRBV12-4 to TRBJ1-2; D is perhaps TRBD1 (5 bases). V dropped 1 base and J dropped 3 bases, with 15 bases sitting between them. The CDR3 consists of 16 residues. The CDR3 bases are TGTGCCAGCAGTTTAGAGTTCCAGGGCACGTACTATGGCTACACCTTC. Encoded protein: CASSLEFQGTYYGYTF.

This sequence joins TRBV7-9 and TRBJ2-3; 7 bases fit TRBD2. V gave up 5 bases and J gave up 4 bases; unmatched junction bases: 9. The CDR3 has 15 amino acids. Germline V gene lookup returns CDR1 SEHNR and CDR2 FQNEAQ (reference sequence). CDR3 region: CASSRGGGGADTQYF. CDR3 sequence (DNA): TGTGCCAGCAGCCGGGGTGGGGGGGGGGCAGATACGCAGTATTTT.

This clonotype showed up many times. The chain combines TRBV18 with TRBJ2-1, with a possible D match to TRBD1 (5 bases). V lost 1 base and J 6 bases, leaving 16 bases between the germline ends. The CDR3 runs 16 residues. The germline gives CDR1 KGHSH, CDR2 LQKENI. The CDR3 sequence is CASSPQVFTGRNEQFF. CDR3 sequence (DNA): TGTGCCAGCTCACCACAAGTATTTACAGGCCGCAATGAGCAGTTCTTC.

This clonotype showed up many times. The V and J genes are TRBV20-1 and TRBJ1-2; TRBD1 might be the D (5 bases). There are 16 residues in the CDR3. V was pared by 2 bases and J by 2 bases, with 18 bases between. Germline V gene lookup returns CDR1 DFQATT and CDR2 SNEGSKA (reference sequence). The chain's CDR3 is CSARNTRGLINYGYTF. CDR3 DNA sequence: TGCAGTGCTAGAAACACCCGGGGACTGATAAACTATGGCTACACCTTC.

This clonotype has more than one count but fewer than ten. This chain uses TRBV9 with TRBJ2-1; perhaps TRBD1 as D (5 bases). Trimming took 4 bases from V and 0 from J, leaving 11 bases between them. CDR3 length: 15 amino acids. In germline, CDR1 is SGDLS, CDR2 YYNGEE. The CDR3 DNA reads TGTGCCAGCAGCCTACAGGTGAGCTCCTACAATGAGCAGTTCTTC. Its protein is CASSLQVSSYNEQFF.

This clonotype has more than one count but fewer than ten. V usage is TRBV10-3 and J usage is TRBJ2-1; no reliable D call. Germline V gene data show CDR1 as ENHRY and CDR2 as SYGVKD. V was clipped by 2 bases and J by 5 bases, with 13 bases between them. CDR3 length equals 15 residues. CDR3 sequence (DNA): TGTGCCATCAGTGAGCCGCTTGGGCTGAACAATGAGCAGTTCTTC. It encodes CAISEPLGLNNEQFF.

This clonotype came up a few times. The V gene is TRBV7-6, the J gene TRBJ1-6; 8 positions match TRBD1. Germline lookup yields CDR1 SGHVS and CDR2 FNYEAQ. The CDR3 consists of 16 residues. The J segment lost 11 bases and the V segment lost 11 bases, leaving 20 bases of the junction unmatched. The CDR3 nucleotides are TGTGCCGTCTCCGGGACAGGCTTTTTAGTTGGGGCACCCCTCCACTTT. This translates into CAVSGTGFLVGAPLHF.

This clonotype was observed at least ten times. V and J are TRBV27 and TRBJ2-3, with D possibly matching TRBD2 (6 bases). The CDR3 extends over 16 amino acids. Germline loops: CDR1 MNHEY, CDR2 SMNVEV (reference sequence). The V end was cut by 2 bases, the J end by 2 bases, with 14 bases between. The CDR3 DNA follows: TGTGCCAGCAGTTTAGAGGTAGCGGCGGACACAGATACGCAGTATTTT. It yields the protein CASSLEVAADTDTQYF.

This clonotype was seen repeatedly, ten times or more. V and J are TRBV7-2 and TRBJ2-1; the D gene is possibly TRBD2 (7 bases). Germline loops: CDR1 SGHTA, CDR2 FQGNSA. This CDR3 region has 17 residues. Trimming took off 1 base at V and 7 bases at J, with 20 bases between the two ends. The CDR3 region is CASSLGLAGAFMNEQFF. Here the CDR3 DNA reads TGTGCCAGCAGCTTAGGGCTGGCGGGGGCCTTCATGAATGAGCAGTTCTTC.

This clonotype has ten or more counts. The chain carries TRBV14 and TRBJ2-7; no clear D. Germline loops: CDR1 SGHDN, CDR2 FVKESK. V lost 4 bases, J lost 7 bases, and 11 bases lay in between. The CDR3 contains 12 residues. CDR3 in amino acids: CASSLDMLEQYF. The CDR3 nucleotides read TGTGCCAGCAGCCTTGACATGTTGGAGCAGTACTTC.